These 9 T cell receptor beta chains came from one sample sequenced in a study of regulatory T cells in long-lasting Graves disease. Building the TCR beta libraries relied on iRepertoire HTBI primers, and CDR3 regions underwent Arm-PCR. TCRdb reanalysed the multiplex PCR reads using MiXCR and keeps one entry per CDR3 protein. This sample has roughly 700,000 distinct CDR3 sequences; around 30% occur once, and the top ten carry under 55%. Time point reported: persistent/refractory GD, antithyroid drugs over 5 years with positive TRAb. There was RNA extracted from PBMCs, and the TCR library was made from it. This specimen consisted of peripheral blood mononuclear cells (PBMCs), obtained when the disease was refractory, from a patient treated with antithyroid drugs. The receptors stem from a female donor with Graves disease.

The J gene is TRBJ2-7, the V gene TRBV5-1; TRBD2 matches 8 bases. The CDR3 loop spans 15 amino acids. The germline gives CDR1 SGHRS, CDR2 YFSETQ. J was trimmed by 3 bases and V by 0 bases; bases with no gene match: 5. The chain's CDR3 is CASSLGSGGVYEQYF. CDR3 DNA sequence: TGCGCCAGCAGCTTGGGGAGCGGGGGAGTCTACGAGCAGTACTTC.

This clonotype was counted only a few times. CDR3 coding DNA: TGTGCCAGCAGCGTCGGCGGGACGGCCAACGAGCAGTACTTC. Its protein product is CASSVGGTANEQYF. The V gene is TRBV11-2, the J gene TRBJ2-7, with D perhaps matching TRBD2 (6 bases). Germline-derived CDR1 and CDR2 are SGHAT and FQNNGV. The ends were cut back, 5 bases at V and 5 bases at J, with 16 bases in the middle. CDR3 length equals 14 residues.

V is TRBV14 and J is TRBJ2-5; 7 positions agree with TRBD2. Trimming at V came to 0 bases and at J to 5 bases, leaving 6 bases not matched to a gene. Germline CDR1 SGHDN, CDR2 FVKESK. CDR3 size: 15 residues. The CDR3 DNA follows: TGTGCCAGCAGCCAAGATCAACCGGGAGGCGAGACCCAGTACTTC. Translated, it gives CASSQDQPGGETQYF.

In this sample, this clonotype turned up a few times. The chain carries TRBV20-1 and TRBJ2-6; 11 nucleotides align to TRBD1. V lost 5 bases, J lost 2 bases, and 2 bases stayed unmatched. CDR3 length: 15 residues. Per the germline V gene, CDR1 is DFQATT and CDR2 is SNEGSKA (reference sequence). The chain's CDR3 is CSAGTGGTGANVLTF. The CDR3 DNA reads TGCAGTGCTGGGACAGGGGGAACTGGGGCCAACGTCCTGACTTTC.

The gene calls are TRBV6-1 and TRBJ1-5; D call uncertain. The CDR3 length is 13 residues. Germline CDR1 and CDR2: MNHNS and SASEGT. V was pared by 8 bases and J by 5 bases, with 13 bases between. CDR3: CASGYSLHQPQHF. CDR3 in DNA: TGTGCCAGCGGCTACAGTCTCCATCAGCCCCAGCATTTT.

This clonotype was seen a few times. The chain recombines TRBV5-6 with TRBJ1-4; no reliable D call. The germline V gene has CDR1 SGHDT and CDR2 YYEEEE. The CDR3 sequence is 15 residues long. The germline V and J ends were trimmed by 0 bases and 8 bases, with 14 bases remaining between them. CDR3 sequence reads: CASSLEGVPGEKLFF. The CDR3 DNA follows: TGTGCCAGCAGCTTGGAGGGCGTCCCGGGGGAAAAACTGTTTTTT.

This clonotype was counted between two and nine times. CDR3 in amino acids: CASSLEWGFAEAFF. The DNA for the CDR3 is TGCGCCAGCAGCTTGGAATGGGGGTTCGCTGAAGCTTTCTTT. The V and J genes are TRBV5-1 and TRBJ1-1; tentative D call: TRBD1 (5 bases). Germline CDR1 and CDR2: SGHRS and YFSETQ. V lost 0 bases and J lost 6, with 12 bases in between. This CDR3 has 14 residues.

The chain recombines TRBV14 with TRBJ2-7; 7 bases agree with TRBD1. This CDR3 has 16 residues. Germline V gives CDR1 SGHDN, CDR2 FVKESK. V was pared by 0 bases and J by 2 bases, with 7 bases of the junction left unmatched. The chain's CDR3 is CASSQEGQQGTYEQYF. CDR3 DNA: TGTGCCAGCAGCCAAGAAGGTCAACAGGGGACCTACGAGCAGTACTTC.

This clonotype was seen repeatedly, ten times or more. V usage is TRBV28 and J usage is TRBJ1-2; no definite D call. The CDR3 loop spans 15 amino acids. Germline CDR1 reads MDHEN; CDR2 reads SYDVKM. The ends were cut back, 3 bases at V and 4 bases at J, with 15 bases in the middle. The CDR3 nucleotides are TGTGCCAGCAGTTTTAGCCTCGGGCAGACCTATGGCTACACCTTC. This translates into CASSFSLGQTYGYTF.